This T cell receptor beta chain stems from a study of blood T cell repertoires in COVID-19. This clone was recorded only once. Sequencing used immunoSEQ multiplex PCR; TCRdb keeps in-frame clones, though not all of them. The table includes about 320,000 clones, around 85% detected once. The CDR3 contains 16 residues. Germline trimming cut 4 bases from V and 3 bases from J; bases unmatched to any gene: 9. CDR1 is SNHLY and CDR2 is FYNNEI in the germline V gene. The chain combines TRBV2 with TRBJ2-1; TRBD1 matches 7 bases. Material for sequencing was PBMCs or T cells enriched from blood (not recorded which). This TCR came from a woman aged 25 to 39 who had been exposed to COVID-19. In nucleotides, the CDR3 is TGTGCCAGCAGTGTAATCGGTGGGACAGACTACAATGAGCAGTTCTTC. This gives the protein CASSVIGGTDYNEQFF.